Detailed here is one T cell receptor beta chain. Its antigen is currently unknown. The study ran its PCR with 60 Vbeta and 13 Jbeta primers. The method was immunoSEQ multiplex PCR; TCRdb's version includes in-frame clones alone and lacks a portion of them. This sample yields about 63,000 clones, of which approximately 80% are seen a single time; 2.9% belongs to the top ten. The sample comes from a study of cytomegalovirus exposure and HLA in healthy donors. The CDR3 totals 10 residues. Germline V lookup: CDR1 SQVTM, CDR2 ANQGSEA. The trim removed 6 bases at V and 8 bases at J, leaving 3 bases unmatched. Notes on the study in general: In vitro testing confirmed three CMV-associated chains as specific for CMV antigens. Accurate HLA-A and HLA-B prediction from TCR beta sequences was reported for most subjects.

This clonotype originated in a woman aged 25-40 years in good health and CMV-seronegative. The sample was PBMCs. J is TRBJ1-2 and V is TRBV29-1; 7 bases align to TRBD1. This chain's CDR3 is CSVRQGGYTF. DNA for the CDR3: TGCAGCGTAAGACAGGGAGGCTACACCTTC.